The following is a T cell receptor (beta chain) sequence with its context. What it binds is unknown. Tregs were sorted as CD4+CD25+CD127-/low cells. Study-level findings and limits: Tumor Tregs overlapped most with tumor, then blood, naive CD4+ cells. The TCR gene usage of tumor memory CD4+ T cells clustered together with blood and lymph node memory CD4+ cells and with lymph node naive CD4+ cells.

TCRdb re-derived calls from the 5' RACE reads in MiXCR, one entry per CDR3 protein. The sample shows about 9,200 distinct CDR3 sequences, over 50% of them seen only once. Trimming removed 5 bases from V and 6 bases from J; junction bases left unmatched: 9. The CDR3 totals 13 residues. Germline V lookup: CDR1 DFQATT, CDR2 SNEGSKA (reference sequence). The rearrangement links TRBV20-1 to TRBJ1-1; 7 nucleotides agree with TRBD1. Material for sequencing was Tregs sorted from a lymph node. The sequence derives from a female donor with breast cancer. Here the CDR3 DNA reads TGCAGTGCTTCACAGGGGCGTCCTTCTGAAGCTTTCTTT. Amino acid sequence: CSASQGRPSEAFF.